Given below is one T cell receptor (beta chain) in context. The antigen is not known. Naive CD8 cells were CD45RO-negative, positively selected for CCR7, excluding terminally differentiated effector memory CD45RA+ cells. The sample originates from a study of shared clonotypes between healthy human individuals. General study points: A generally larger estimated richness was seen in naive subsets than in memory subsets. Naive CD4 clonotypes overlapped across a handful of donors at approximately 4.5%.

Germline V CDR1 and CDR2: MNHEY, SMNVEV (reference sequence). Between the trimmed V and J ends, which lost 4 bases and 5 bases, there was a span of 21 bases. This CDR3 has 16 residues. Sequencing used immunoSEQ multiplex PCR; TCRdb keeps in-frame clones, though not all of them. The top ten hold 0.9% to 1.3% of the sample, which has around 2,000,000 clones, about 94% seen once. The chain employs TRBV27 and TRBJ2-7; D possibly corresponds to TRBD1 (8 bases). The sample was naive CD8+ T cells sorted from blood. The sequence was collected from a man aged 18 to 30 in good health. CDR3: CASSSAPRTGTNEQYF. DNA for the CDR3: TGTGCCAGCAGTTCGGCCCCAAGGACAGGGACTAACGAGCAGTACTTC.